This passage covers 22 T cell receptor beta chains from one sample sequenced in a study of blood T cell repertoires in COVID-19. Measured with immunoSEQ multiplex PCR; TCRdb has only the in-frame clones, and not every one. The repertoire consists of about 250,000 clones, with under 90% occurring once and the leading ten covering roughly 4%. The sample consisted of PBMCs or T cells enriched from blood (not recorded which). The receptors come from a woman aged 30 to 39 with acute COVID-19.

The V and J genes are TRBV30 and TRBJ1-2; D may be TRBD1 (5 bases). This CDR3 has 14 amino acids. Trimming left V 1 base short and J 4 bases short, with 13 bases between. Germline lookup yields CDR1 GTSNPN and CDR2 SVGIG (reference sequence). The CDR3 sequence: CAWSGEGRAYGYTF. The DNA of the CDR3 is TGTGCCTGGAGTGGGGAGGGGCGCGCCTATGGCTACACCTTC.

This clone was recorded once. The chain carries TRBV29-1 and TRBJ2-7, with 9 bases matching TRBD1. This CDR3 has 12 amino acids. Trimming cost V 4 bases and J 9 bases; bases outside gene matches: 7. Looked up from germline, CDR1 is SQVTM and CDR2 is ANQGSEA. The CDR3 region has the DNA TGCAGCGTTGGACAGGGGGGTACCGGGCAGTACTTC. Amino acids: CSVGQGGTGQYF.

This clone was recorded once. The V and J genes are TRBV11-2 and TRBJ2-1, with 9 bases aligning to TRBD1. The CDR3 is 14 residues long. CDR1 and CDR2 (germline): SGHAT, FQNNGV. V gave up 8 bases and J gave up 4 bases; unmatched junction bases: 6. In DNA form, the CDR3 reads TGTGCCAGCTCCCGGGACAGGGAATACAATGAGCAGTTCTTC. This codes for CASSRDREYNEQFF.

As for this clone: Other nucleotide sequences in the sample specify the same CDR3. The V call is TRBV4-3, the J call TRBJ1-1, with D hard to call. The V and J ends lost 2 bases and 1 base respectively, with 5 bases between them. The CDR3 contains 13 residues. The germline CDR1 and CDR2 sequences are LGHNA and YSLEER. The chain's CDR3 is CASSQTGNTEAFF. CDR3 nucleotide sequence: TGCGCCAGCAGCCAAACCGGGAACACTGAAGCTTTCTTT.

In this sample, this clone turned up a few times. The rearrangement links TRBV28 to TRBJ1-6; D is unclear. V lost 6 bases to trimming and J lost 5 bases, with 11 bases between them. Germline V lookup: CDR1 MDHEN, CDR2 SYDVKM. There are 14 residues in the CDR3. The CDR3 is CASRAATHNSPLHF. DNA of the CDR3: TGTGCCAGCAGGGCGGCGACCCATAATTCACCCCTCCACTTT.

CDR3 region: CASSQEGGAGQPQHF. The CDR3 nucleotides read TGTGCCAGCAGCCAAGAAGGGGGGGCTGGGCAGCCCCAGCATTTT. V gene TRBV3-1 (or the pseudogene TRBV3-2) combines with J gene TRBJ1-5; D may be TRBD1 (6 bases). The CDR3 length is 15 residues. In germline, CDR1 is LGHDT, CDR2 YNNKEL (reference sequence). V lost 0 bases and J lost 7, with 13 bases in between.

The chain recombines TRBV4-1 with TRBJ1-2; 8 bases line up with TRBD1. Germline lookup yields CDR1 MGHRA and CDR2 YSYEKL. The V segment lost 0 bases and the J segment 5 bases; nucleotides outside the gene matches: 11. CDR3 length: 17 residues. The CDR3 DNA reads as TGCGCCAGCAGCCAAGATTCCAGGGGGCTGTTCGTATATGGCTACACCTTC. Its translation: CASSQDSRGLFVYGYTF.

V is TRBV7-6 and J is TRBJ1-2, with 7 bases that match TRBD1. The V gene end was trimmed by 1 base and the J gene end by 3 bases; junction bases not matched to a gene: 5. CDR3 length: 15 amino acids. The V gene's germline CDR1 is SGHVS and CDR2 FNYEAQ. CDR3 sequence reads: CASSLVQGLDYGYTF. The CDR3 region has the DNA TGTGCCAGCAGCTTAGTACAGGGGCTGGACTATGGCTACACCTTC.

The chain combines TRBV6-5 with TRBJ2-7; 10 nucleotides align to TRBD1. Unmatched junction bases numbered 8, after V lost 6 bases and J lost 3 bases. CDR3 length: 15 residues. Germline lookup yields CDR1 MNHEY and CDR2 SVGAGI. The CDR3 sequence is CASRSLRTGGYEQYF. In DNA form, the CDR3 reads TGTGCCAGCAGGAGTCTCAGGACAGGGGGCTACGAGCAGTACTTC.

The CDR3 loop reads CASSFTPDDWEETQYF. CDR3 coding DNA: TGTGCCAGCAGCTTCACCCCCGACGACTGGGAAGAGACCCAGTACTTC. The gene calls are TRBV5-6 and TRBJ2-5, with unresolved D. Germline V gives CDR1 SGHDT, CDR2 YYEEEE. This CDR3 has 16 amino acids. The germline V and J ends were trimmed by 2 bases and 3 bases, with 17 bases remaining between them.

V gene TRBV18 combines with J gene TRBJ1-4; no firm D call. V was clipped by 3 bases and J by 7 bases, with 9 bases between them. Germline CDR1 is KGHSH and CDR2 is LQKENI. This CDR3 is 13 amino acids long. Here the CDR3 reads CASSPPAGEKLFF. In DNA form, the CDR3 reads TGTGCCAGCTCACCTCCCGCCGGTGAAAAACTGTTTTTT.

The chain combines TRBV5-5 with TRBJ1-4; D might be TRBD1 (6 bases). CDR1 is SGHKS, CDR2 YYEKEE, per germline (reference sequence). Trimming shortened V by 1 base and J by 8 bases, and 21 bases separated the two germline ends. The CDR3 is made up of 17 amino acids. CDR3 DNA sequence: TGTGCCAGCAGCTTGACCCGGGACATAGGCGTCTGGGAAAAACTGTTTTTT. Amino acids: CASSLTRDIGVWEKLFF. The full variable domain, completed using reference TRBV5-5 and TRBJ1-4, is DAGVTQSPTHLIKTRGQQVTLRCSPISGHKSVSWYQQVLGQGPQFIFQYYEKEERGRGNFPDRFSARQFPNYSSELNVNALLLGDSALYLCASSLTRDIGVWEKLFFGSGTQLSVL.

The CDR3 DNA follows: TGTGCCAGCAGTTACGTTCAGTTAAATCAGCCCCAGCATTTT. Translation gives CASSYVQLNQPQHF. The V gene is TRBV6-2 or TRBV6-3, the J gene TRBJ1-5; the D is unclear. The germline gives CDR1 MNHEY, CDR2 SVGEGT. The V and J ends lost 2 bases and 4 bases respectively, with 9 bases between them. This CDR3 has 14 amino acids.

For the CDR3, the DNA is TGTGCCAGTAAGCCAGAGGGGACTAGCGGGGGACCCATTCAGTTCTTC. It is translated as CASKPEGTSGGPIQFF. The chain couples TRBV19 to TRBJ2-1, with 14 nucleotides matching TRBD2. J was trimmed by 13 bases and V by 7 bases; bases with no gene match: 15. Germline V CDR1 and CDR2: LNHDA, SQIVND (reference sequence). This CDR3 comprises 16 residues.

This clone was detected a few times. The chain employs TRBV12-3 or TRBV12-4 and TRBJ1-5; unclear D gene. This CDR3 region has 12 residues. Trimming stripped 7 bases from V and 6 bases from J, with 10 bases between. The CDR3 nucleotides read TGTGCCAGCAACATCTTAAGTCAGCCCCAGCATTTT. Translation: CASNILSQPQHF.

The V call is TRBV4-2, the J call TRBJ2-3; a weak D match, TRBD2 (6 bases). The length of the CDR3 is 15 residues. V gave up 1 base and J gave up 0 bases, with 8 bases separating them. Germline CDR1 LGHNA, CDR2 YNFKEQ. The CDR3 spells CASSQVGGSTDTQYF. The CDR3 DNA sequence: TGTGCCAGCAGCCAAGTTGGAGGGAGCACAGATACGCAGTATTTT.

The J gene is TRBJ2-7, the V gene TRBV7-2; D gene unclear. Trimming left V 5 bases short and J 2 bases short, with 7 bases between. The CDR3 has 12 amino acids. Germline V gene lookup returns CDR1 SGHTA and CDR2 FQGNSA. The CDR3 DNA reads TGTGCCAGCAGCCACGACACCTACGAGCAGTACTTC. Encoded protein: CASSHDTYEQYF.

This clone has just one count. V is TRBV28 and J is TRBJ2-3; TRBD1 agrees at 9 bases. J was trimmed by 5 bases and V by 7 bases; bases with no gene match: 16. The CDR3 consists of 17 residues. Germline V gene sequence: CDR1 MDHEN, CDR2 SYDVKM. The CDR3 nucleotides are TGTGCCAGCACACCCCATAATTACAGGGGGCTCGAAGATACGCAGTATTTT. Residues: CASTPHNYRGLEDTQYF. Full variable domain (missing parts from reference TRBV28 and TRBJ2-3): DVKVTQSSRYLVKRTGEKVFLECVQDMDHENMFWYRQDPGLGLRLIYFSYDVKMKEKGDIPEGYSVSREKKERFSLILESASTNQTSMYLCASTPHNYRGLEDTQYFGPGTRLTVL.

The chain has TRBV15 and TRBJ2-3; 11 bases fit TRBD1. The CDR3 length is 13 residues. The V gene end was trimmed by 10 bases and the J gene end by 4 bases; junction bases not matched to a gene: 4. Germline V gives CDR1 LNHNV, CDR2 YYDKDF (reference sequence). CDR3 in amino acids: CASWTGGSDTQYF. As DNA, the CDR3 is TGTGCCAGCTGGACAGGGGGCTCAGATACGCAGTATTTT.

The rearrangement joins TRBV19 to TRBJ1-5; 7 bases match TRBD1. V was clipped by 6 bases and J by 4 bases; unmatched bases: 6. CDR1 LNHDA and CDR2 SQIVND come from the germline V gene (reference sequence). The CDR3 has 14 residues. In nucleotides, the CDR3 is TGTGCCAGTAGCCAGGGACAGAAAAATCAGCCCCAGCATTTT. Its protein is CASSQGQKNQPQHF.

The gene calls are TRBV5-1 and TRBJ2-2, with D perhaps TRBD2 (6 bases). The CDR3 is 14 residues long. With 2 bases removed from V and 5 bases from J, the gap between germline ends came to 10 bases. Germline V gene sequence: CDR1 SGHRS, CDR2 YFSETQ. The CDR3 sequence is CASSFSGTTGELFF. The CDR3, as DNA: TGCGCCAGCAGCTTCTCAGGGACTACCGGGGAGCTGTTTTTT.

The rearrangement uses TRBV19 and TRBJ2-2; D ambiguous. Germline-derived CDR1 and CDR2 are LNHDA and SQIVND (reference sequence). This CDR3 spans 14 amino acids. V dropped 3 bases and J dropped 6 bases, with 11 bases sitting between them. The CDR3 region has the DNA TGTGCCAGTAGTATGTTTGGAGTCCCCGGGGAGCTGTTTTTT. Amino acid sequence: CASSMFGVPGELFF.